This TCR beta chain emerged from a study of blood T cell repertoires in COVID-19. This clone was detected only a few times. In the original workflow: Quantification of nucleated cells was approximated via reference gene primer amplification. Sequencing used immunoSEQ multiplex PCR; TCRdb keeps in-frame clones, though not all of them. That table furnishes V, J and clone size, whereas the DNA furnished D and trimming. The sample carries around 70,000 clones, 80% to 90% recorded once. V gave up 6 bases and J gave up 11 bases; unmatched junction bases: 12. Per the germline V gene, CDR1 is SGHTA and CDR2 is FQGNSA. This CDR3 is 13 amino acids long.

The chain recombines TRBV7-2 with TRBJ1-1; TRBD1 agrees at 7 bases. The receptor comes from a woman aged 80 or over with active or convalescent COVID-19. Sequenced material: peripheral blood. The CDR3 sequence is CASSDRVGPLAFF. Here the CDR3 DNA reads TGTGCCAGCAGTGACAGGGTGGGGCCATTGGCTTTCTTT.